A single sample gave rise to the 13 T cell receptor beta chains below, sequenced in a study of blood T cells in healthy people across ages. It was with a sample-barcoded 5' primer and a J-beta primer mix that a second PCR of about 6 to 12 cycles was run. One entry per CDR3 protein, called by TCRdb with MiXCR from the 5' RACE reads. The repertoire consists of under 2 million distinct CDR3 sequences, with about 31% occurring once and the leading ten covering roughly 10%. The sequenced sample was blood. Source of these receptors: a woman in her thirties in good health.

The chain joins TRBV21-1 to TRBJ1-5. TRBV21-1 is a pseudogene. This CDR3 contains 15 residues. Here the CDR3 DNA reads TGTGCCAGCAGCAACGGCAGGAGGGACAATCAGCCCCAGCATTTT. Residues: CASSNGRRDNQPQHF.

V is TRBV28 and J is TRBJ2-1; 8 bases fit TRBD2. CDR1 and CDR2 (germline): MDHEN, SYDVKM. This CDR3 contains 17 residues. V shed 3 bases and J 1 base; nucleotides not matched to a gene: 8. The CDR3 DNA reads TGTGCCAGCAGTTTTCAAAAGCGGGAGAGGTCCTACAATGAGCAGTTCTTC. This gives the protein CASSFQKRERSYNEQFF.

The chain employs TRBV28 and TRBJ1-5; D call uncertain. In germline, CDR1 is MDHEN, CDR2 SYDVKM. The CDR3 spans 19 residues. Trimming pared 2 bases from V and 5 bases from J, leaving 25 bases between. CDR3 in DNA: TGTGCCAGCAGTTTACCCCGACGGGGTAGCACAGCCTTGGATCAGCCCCAGCATTTT. As protein: CASSLPRRGSTALDQPQHF.

On this clonotype itself: A single base separates this from a much larger clone, so it may be a read error. V is TRBV7-2 and J is TRBJ2-7, with 12 bases identical to TRBD2. The length of the CDR3 is 15 residues. CDR1 and CDR2 from the germline V gene are SGHTA and FQGNSA. This CDR3 reads CASSRLAGVSYERYF. In DNA form, the CDR3 reads TGTGCCAGCAGCCGACTAGCGGGGGTCTCCTACGAGCGGTACTTC.

This clonotype was counted between two and nine times. The chain joins TRBV20-1 to TRBJ2-1, with TRBD2 matching 8 bases. The germline V gene encodes CDR1 DFQATT and CDR2 SNEGSKA (reference sequence). CDR3 length: 16 residues. Losses at the gene ends were 3 bases for V and 4 bases for J; bases not matched to a gene: 11. This chain's CDR3 is CSARVALAGFYNEQFF. CDR3 DNA sequence: TGCAGTGCTAGGGTCGCTCTAGCGGGCTTTTACAATGAGCAGTTCTTC.

The genes are TRBV15 and TRBJ2-1; TRBD1 matches 7 bases. The V and J ends lost 0 bases and 12 bases, in that order; junction bases with no gene match: 5. The CDR3 consists of 13 residues. Germline CDR1 reads LNHNV; CDR2 reads YYDKDF (reference sequence). This CDR3 is CATSRDEGAGQFF. The CDR3 bases are TGTGCCACCAGCAGAGATGAGGGGGCCGGGCAGTTCTTC.

This chain connects TRBV20-1 to TRBJ1-2; TRBD1 might be the D (5 bases). Germline V gene sequence: CDR1 DFQATT, CDR2 SNEGSKA (reference sequence). The CDR3 sequence is 15 residues long. The ends were cut back, 4 bases at V and 4 bases at J, with 19 bases in the middle. In DNA form, the CDR3 reads TGCAGTGCTAAAGGATCGGCAGGGTTGGTCTATGGCTACACCTTC. Translation gives CSAKGSAGLVYGYTF.

The J gene is TRBJ2-7, the V gene TRBV20-1, with 10 bases lining up with TRBD2. This CDR3 has 14 amino acids. V trimming: 3 bases; J trimming: 4 bases; junction bases outside the gene matches: 6. Germline V CDR1 and CDR2: DFQATT, SNEGSKA (reference sequence). The chain's CDR3 is CSASLAGVKYEQYF. The DNA for the CDR3 is TGCAGTGCTAGTCTAGCGGGAGTTAAGTACGAGCAGTACTTC.

The rearrangement uses TRBV6-2 or TRBV6-3 and TRBJ2-7; TRBD1 matches at 7 bases. Germline V gives CDR1 MNHEY, CDR2 SVGEGT. Trimming at V came to 6 bases and at J to 3 bases, leaving 11 bases not matched to a gene. There are 15 residues in the CDR3. CDR3 residues: CASSQGGDGYYEQYF. The DNA for the CDR3 is TGTGCCAGCAGCCAAGGGGGCGACGGTTACTACGAGCAGTACTTC.

In its sample, this clonotype was seen a few times. The chain joins TRBV12-3 or TRBV12-4 to TRBJ1-2, with no clear D. Trimming shortened V by 0 bases and J by 5 bases, and 7 bases separated the two germline ends. The CDR3 contains 13 residues. As DNA, the CDR3 is TGTGCCAGCAGTTTAGCGGCAGTTTATGGCTACACCTTC. Translating gives CASSLAAVYGYTF.

The CDR3 loop is CATSDFGGNGYTF. The CDR3 coding sequence is TGTGCCACCAGTGATTTTGGAGGAAATGGCTACACCTTC. This chain connects TRBV24-1 to TRBJ1-2, with unresolved D. The CDR3 totals 13 residues. CDR1 is KGHDR, CDR2 SFDVKD, per germline. V gave up 1 base and J gave up 6 bases, with 8 bases separating them.

This chain joins TRBV15 and TRBJ2-1; 7 nucleotides match TRBD2. The germline V gene encodes CDR1 LNHNV and CDR2 YYDKDF (reference sequence). V was pared by 5 bases and J by 0 bases, with 10 bases of the junction left unmatched. This CDR3 comprises 17 residues. Here the CDR3 DNA reads TGTGCCACCAGCCTAGGAAGCGGGGCGCGCTCCTACAATGAGCAGTTCTTC. Its protein is CATSLGSGARSYNEQFF.

This clonotype turned up a few times. This chain links TRBV9 with TRBJ1-1; D is ambiguous. CDR3 length equals 13 residues. The V and J ends lost 3 bases and 1 base respectively, with 7 bases between them. Per the germline V gene, CDR1 is SGDLS and CDR2 is YYNGEE. The CDR3, as DNA: TGTGCCAGCAGCGCACTCGCGAACACTGAAGCTTTCTTT. It encodes CASSALANTEAFF.